This T cell receptor (beta chain) was recorded in a study of CD8+ T cells in alopecia areata. Extraction and reverse transcription of RNA yielded cDNA as the sequencing template. TCRdb's table, derived via immunoSEQ multiplex PCR, lists solely in-frame clones and lacks some. The data show about 110,000 clones, 50% to 75% seen once. Treatment reported: oral pan-JAK inhibitor, 5-10 mg twice daily. The CDR3 runs to 14 residues. J was trimmed by 3 bases and V by 7 bases; bases with no gene match: 9. The germline CDR1 and CDR2 sequences are MNHNY and SVGAGI (reference sequence). This sequence originates from a human donor with alopecia areata. The sample consisted of CD8+ T cells sorted from blood, taken at week 24, from a patient treated with tofacitinib. This rearrangement joins TRBV6-6 to TRBJ2-7, with TRBD2 matching over 7 bases. The CDR3 bases are TGTGCCAGCAACAATTGGGGAGGGGACTACGAGCAGTACTTC. Its translation: CASNNWGGDYEQYF.